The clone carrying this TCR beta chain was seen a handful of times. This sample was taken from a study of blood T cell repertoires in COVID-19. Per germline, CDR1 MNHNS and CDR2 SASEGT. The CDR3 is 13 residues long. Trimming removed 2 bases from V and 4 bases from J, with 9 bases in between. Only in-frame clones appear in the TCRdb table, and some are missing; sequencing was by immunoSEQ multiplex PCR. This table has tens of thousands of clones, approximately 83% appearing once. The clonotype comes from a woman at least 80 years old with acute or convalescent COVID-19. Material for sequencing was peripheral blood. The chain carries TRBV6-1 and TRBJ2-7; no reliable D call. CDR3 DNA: TGTGCCAGCAGTGAAACCGTAGCATACGAGCAGTACTTC. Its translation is CASSETVAYEQYF.